This is a list of T cell receptor beta chains from one sample in a study of T cell responses to AZD1222 COVID-19 vaccine. Measured with immunoSEQ multiplex PCR; TCRdb has only the in-frame clones, and not every one. The table records more than 150,000 clones, around nine tenths of them present only once. The source material was peripheral blood, sampled after recovery from COVID-19. All receptors derive from an adult who had recovered from COVID-19. CDR3s include the opening cysteine and the closing phenylalanine or tryptophan. The order of the fields is clone size, J gene, V gene, D gene, CDR3 protein, CDR3 DNA. A D gene is named only where the DNA matches it firmly. Clone size, where shown, is once, few, many, or a class for clones that have expanded.

abundance: .
j_gene: TRBJ1-2
v_gene: TRBV6-5
d_gene: TRBD1
CDR3aa: CASSYSRDRVEGYTF
CDR3nt: TGTGCCAGCAGTTACTCCCGGGACAGGGTGGAGGGCTACACCTTC

abundance: .
j_gene: TRBJ1-3
v_gene: TRBV9
d_gene: TRBD1
CDR3aa: CASSPQGVGNTIYF
CDR3nt: TGTGCCAGCAGTCCCCAGGGGGTTGGAAACACCATATATTTT

abundance: .
j_gene: TRBJ1-1
v_gene: TRBV19
d_gene: .
CDR3aa: CASSNQGRKTEAFF
CDR3nt: TGTGCCAGTAGTAATCAGGGGAGGAAAACTGAAGCTTTCTTT

abundance: .
j_gene: TRBJ1-6
v_gene: TRBV2
d_gene: .
CDR3aa: CASSERAPNSYNSPLHF
CDR3nt: TGTGCCAGCAGTGAGAGGGCTCCTAACTCCTATAATTCACCCCTCCACTTT

abundance: .
j_gene: TRBJ2-7
v_gene: TRBV27
d_gene: TRBD2
CDR3aa: CASSLSGGPREQYF
CDR3nt: TGTGCCAGCAGTTTATCGGGAGGGCCCAGGGAGCAGTACTTC

abundance: .
j_gene: TRBJ1-4
v_gene: TRBV9
d_gene: .
CDR3aa: CASRGAGVNEKLFF
CDR3nt: TGTGCCAGCAGGGGGGCAGGCGTAAATGAAAAACTGTTTTTT

abundance: .
j_gene: TRBJ1-6
v_gene: TRBV9
d_gene: TRBD1
CDR3aa: CASSGGTGVGSPLHF
CDR3nt: TGTGCCAGCAGCGGAGGGACAGGGGTAGGTTCACCCCTCCACTTT

abundance: .
j_gene: TRBJ2-1
v_gene: TRBV11-3
d_gene: TRBD1
CDR3aa: CASSPSRDREYNEQFF
CDR3nt: TGTGCCAGCAGCCCTAGCCGGGACAGGGAGTACAATGAGCAGTTCTTC

abundance: .
j_gene: TRBJ2-1
v_gene: TRBV28
d_gene: .
CDR3aa: CASSKPPDRLTYNEQFF
CDR3nt: TGTGCCAGCAGTAAACCCCCGGACAGACTGACCTACAATGAGCAGTTCTTC

abundance: .
j_gene: TRBJ1-3
v_gene: TRBV20-1
d_gene: .
CDR3aa: CSASGGFGNTIYF
CDR3nt: TGCAGTGCTAGTGGGGGGTTTGGAAACACCATATATTTT

abundance: .
j_gene: TRBJ1-3
v_gene: TRBV7-9
d_gene: .
CDR3aa: CASSGRAWGMSGNTIYF
CDR3nt: TGTGCCAGCAGCGGACGGGCCTGGGGGATGTCTGGAAACACCATATATTTT

abundance: .
j_gene: TRBJ2-7
v_gene: TRBV5-1
d_gene: TRBD1
CDR3aa: CASSLQGTDEQYF
CDR3nt: TGCGCCAGCAGCCTACAGGGGACCGACGAGCAGTACTTC

abundance: .
j_gene: TRBJ1-5
v_gene: TRBV6-6
d_gene: .
CDR3aa: CASSRTGQGPQHF
CDR3nt: TGTGCCAGCAGCCGGACCGGGCAGGGGCCCCAGCATTTT

abundance: few
j_gene: TRBJ1-5
v_gene: TRBV21-1
d_gene: .
CDR3aa: CASSKDIGNQPQHF
CDR3nt: TGTGCCAGCAGCAAAGATATCGGCAATCAGCCCCAGCATTTT

abundance: .
j_gene: TRBJ2-1
v_gene: TRBV7-8
d_gene: TRBD1
CDR3aa: CASSLEQGSNEQFF
CDR3nt: TGTGCCAGCAGCTTAGAACAGGGGTCGAATGAGCAGTTCTTC

abundance: .
j_gene: TRBJ1-2
v_gene: TRBV15
d_gene: TRBD1
CDR3aa: CATSQQGFDYGYTF
CDR3nt: TGTGCCACCAGCCAACAGGGGTTTGACTATGGCTACACCTTC

abundance: .
j_gene: TRBJ1-6
v_gene: TRBV9
d_gene: .
CDR3aa: CASSVGRAASPLHF
CDR3nt: TGTGCCAGCAGCGTAGGGAGGGCAGCTTCACCCCTCCACTTT

abundance: .
j_gene: TRBJ2-2
v_gene: TRBV19
d_gene: TRBD2
CDR3aa: CASSGGLAGNGELFF
CDR3nt: TGTGCCAGTAGCGGTGGACTAGCGGGAAACGGGGAGCTGTTTTTT

abundance: .
j_gene: TRBJ2-7
v_gene: TRBV6-5
d_gene: .
CDR3aa: CASAFVGGGQYEQYF
CDR3nt: TGTGCCAGCGCCTTTGTAGGGGGGGGTCAGTACGAGCAGTACTTC

abundance: .
j_gene: TRBJ1-1
v_gene: TRBV28
d_gene: .
CDR3aa: CASSLRDTEAFF
CDR3nt: TGTGCCAGCAGTCTCCGGGATACTGAAGCTTTCTTT

abundance: .
j_gene: TRBJ2-7
v_gene: TRBV6-6
d_gene: TRBD1
CDR3aa: CASKKGTGGYEQYF
CDR3nt: TGTGCCAGCAAAAAAGGGACAGGGGGTTACGAGCAGTACTTC

abundance: .
j_gene: TRBJ2-5
v_gene: TRBV7-6
d_gene: .
CDR3aa: CASSPTGLAAQETQYF
CDR3nt: TGTGCCAGCAGCCCCACGGGTCTAGCTGCCCAAGAGACCCAGTACTTC

abundance: once
j_gene: TRBJ1-2
v_gene: TRBV24-1
d_gene: TRBD1
CDR3aa: CATSEPGQGYGYTF
CDR3nt: TGTGCCACCAGTGAACCGGGACAGGGATATGGCTACACCTTC

abundance: .
j_gene: TRBJ1-2
v_gene: TRBV7-9
d_gene: .
CDR3aa: CASSPFDRNYGYTF
CDR3nt: TGTGCCAGCAGCCCTTTTGACAGAAACTATGGCTACACCTTC

abundance: .
j_gene: TRBJ2-7
v_gene: TRBV5-1
d_gene: TRBD2
CDR3aa: CASSRGTSEAYEQYF
CDR3nt: TGCGCCAGCAGCCGGGGGACTAGCGAGGCCTACGAGCAGTACTTC

abundance: .
j_gene: TRBJ1-4
v_gene: TRBV24-1
d_gene: .
CDR3aa: CATSDLSPSSSEKLFF
CDR3nt: TGTGCCACCAGTGATTTATCACCAAGTAGCAGTGAAAAACTGTTTTTT

abundance: .
j_gene: TRBJ2-7
v_gene: TRBV3-1/TRBV3-2
d_gene: .
CDR3aa: CASSPVGQGTYEQYF
CDR3nt: TGTGCCAGCAGCCCCGTAGGGCAGGGAACATACGAGCAGTACTTC

abundance: .
j_gene: TRBJ1-5
v_gene: TRBV28
d_gene: .
CDR3aa: CASSLGQAHQPQHF
CDR3nt: TGTGCCAGCAGTTTAGGGCAGGCCCATCAGCCCCAGCATTTT